This is a list of T cell receptor beta chains from one sample in a study of blood T cells in healthy people across ages. TCRdb reprocessed the 5' RACE reads via MiXCR and lists one record per CDR3 protein. The table records over 600,000 distinct CDR3 sequences, around three fifths of them present only once. The specimen sequenced was blood. The receptors originated from a man between 40 and 49 years old in good health. Each CDR3 is given with its conserved first and last residue. D genes are given only for firm matches. The size of a clone is reported for some rows only, either as once, few or many, or as a class for expanded clones.

V gene	J gene	clone size	D gene	CDR3 DNA	CDR3 protein
TRBV7-9	TRBJ2-5	-	-	TGTGCCAGCAGCCCAGGACTCCGAACGGCCCAAGAGACCCAGTACTTC	CASSPGLRTAQETQYF
TRBV20-1	TRBJ2-7	once	TRBD1	TGCAGTGCTAGAGATCGAGACGGGACAGGTTACGAGCAGTACTTC	CSARDRDGTGYEQYF
TRBV18	TRBJ2-1	-	TRBD1	TGTGCCAGCTCACGACTACAGGGGGCAGCGGCTGAGCAGTTCTTC	CASSRLQGAAAEQFF
TRBV7-2	TRBJ1-6	-	-	TGTGCCAGCAGCTGGGGGGGGCAGAATTCACCCCTCCACTTT	CASSWGGQNSPLHF
TRBV28	TRBJ2-1	-	-	TGTGCCAGCAGCCTAGGAAGTTCCAATGAGCAGTTCTTC	CASSLGSSNEQFF
TRBV30	TRBJ1-2	-	-	TGTGCCTGGAGTGTGAGCAGGGAGCATGGCTACACCTTC	CAWSVSREHGYTF
TRBV6-5	TRBJ2-1	-	-	TGTGCCAGCAGTTATGTTGTGGGCAGCGGGGAGCAGTTCTTC	CASSYVVGSGEQFF
TRBV11-2	TRBJ2-3	-	TRBD2	TGTGCCAGCAGCCAGGGGACTAGCGGGAGGAATACGCAGTATTTT	CASSQGTSGRNTQYF
TRBV24-1	TRBJ2-3	few	-	TGTGCCACCAGTGATTTTCCGGGAGTGGTGCAGTATTTT	CATSDFPGVVQYF
TRBV7-7	TRBJ1-1	-	-	TGTGCCAGCAGCGAGAGGAGAGGCACTGAAGCTTTCTTT	CASSERRGTEAFF
TRBV29-1	TRBJ2-3	once	TRBD2	TGCAGCGCCATGGGACTAGCGGCGGAATCCACAGATACGCAGTATTTT	CSAMGLAAESTDTQYF
TRBV6-5	TRBJ2-3	-	TRBD2	TGTGCCAGCAGCCCTAGCGGACCTAGCACAGATACGCAGTATTTT	CASSPSGPSTDTQYF
TRBV7-2	TRBJ2-7	few	TRBD1	TGTGCCAGCAGCACGGGACAGGGGGTTTCCTACGAGCAGTACTTC	CASSTGQGVSYEQYF
TRBV7-9	TRBJ1-2	-	-	TGTGCCAGCAGCTACCCGACGGGGGGCCGGTCGGGCTACACCTTC	CASSYPTGGRSGYTF
TRBV7-2	TRBJ2-1	many	-	TGTGCCAGCAGCTCGTGGCAGGGTGAGCAGTTCTTC	CASSSWQGEQFF